This T cell receptor (beta chain) came from a study of beta chain features in type 1 diabetes. This clone was recorded a few times. Its antigen is unknown. Other DNA sequences in the same sample also yield this CDR3. Broader study findings: All four CD4+ subsets of Type 1 diabetes patients contained TCRB CDR3s that were moderately but significantly shorter.

Expressed TCRB transcripts were sequenced, since all the RNA that had been isolated was reverse transcribed. Here immunoSEQ multiplex PCR was the method, and the copy in TCRdb shows in-frame clones only, minus some. This table has roughly 730,000 clones, roughly an eighth appearing once. This CDR3 is built from 12 residues. V lost 0 bases and J lost 2, with 4 bases in between. In germline, CDR1 is SQVTM, CDR2 ANQGSEA. This TCR was recovered from a man between 18 and 29 years old with type 1 diabetes. Sequenced: naive CD4+ T cells from blood. V is TRBV29-1 and J is TRBJ1-2; D is undetermined. The CDR3 protein is CSVEDRNYGYTF. The CDR3 nucleotides are TGCAGCGTTGAAGACCGAAACTATGGCTACACCTTC.